This T cell receptor beta chain was sequenced for a study of T cell responses to AZD1222 COVID-19 vaccine (dated by TCRdb to about 2021). About the study as a whole: AZD1222 recipients with second doses at about 4 weeks or about 12 weeks were pooled, because spike-specific TCR depth and breadth did not differ between schedules. Trial participants were enrolled by age into 18-55, 56-69 and 70-plus year subgroups, with 148, 28 and 57 TCR-sequenced participants respectively. A total of approximately 250 trial participants underwent TCR sequencing, of whom about 210 had received two doses of AZD1222 and 26 had received two doses of the MenACWY control vaccine. Here is what the overall study found, with its caveats: Participants were mostly white British, with more females than males. The authors suggested clonal diversity may have been underestimated. After two AZD1222 doses, spike-specific TCR breadth and depth were significantly higher than at day 0 and than in MenACWY recipients. Epitopes outside the regions mutated in the B.1.351 and B.1.1.7 variants were reportedly recognized by nearly half of the unique spike-specific TCRs. Because no samples from the day 14 peak response were available, repertoires could be characterized only after the peak T cell response. The 56-69-year group was small, and its depth increase did not reach significance, likely because of low power. Vaccine-associated CD4 TCRs spanned the whole spike protein, with dominant responses in regions 160-218 and 743-854. Only five to seven AZD1222 recipients were SARS-CoV-2 seropositive at baseline, limiting conclusions about previously exposed vaccinees.

The CDR3 goes from the cysteine to the phenylalanine over 13 residues. CDR3 DNA is the only sequence kept; it has 39 bases, read in frame from the first base. V drops 5 bases and J drops 7 bases, leaving 9 bases in between. The germline V gene yields MNHEY for CDR1 and SVGEGT for CDR2. With respect to this clone: The clone's antigen remains unknown. The sample holds no much larger clone one base away, and base qualities are not on file.

The CDR3 regions of human TCRbeta chains were subjected to immunosequencing. Under the source paper's analysis protocol: TCRs in the repertoires were matched against a reference library of SARS-CoV-2-specific TCRs that had been generated with the MIRA antigen-specificity platform. Breadth was defined as the fraction of unique TCRs that were SARS-CoV-2-associated, and depth was defined as the fraction of total T cells that were SARS-CoV-2-associated. Using the MIRA data, each spike-specific TCR was assigned both to the spike region to which the TCR was reactive and to a CD4 or CD8 class. Log10-transformed breadth and depth values were compared by one-way ANOVA with Sidak's multiple comparisons tests. TCRdb carries this immuneACCESS record with in-frame sequences only. Its versions omit some clonotypes, under half of them owing to an unresolved V gene in the studies checked, with the rest unexplained. That table is the source of V, J and clone size, and D and trimming were worked out from the DNA. The sample contains 89,000 or so clones, approximately 86% of them found a single time. The ten largest clones take up under 9% of the sample.

The time point label for this specimen denotes: baseline before first vaccination. Vaccinee samples came from UK trials COV001 and COV002, including a single-blind randomized controlled phase 2/3 trial of AZD1222 (ChAdOx1 nCoV-19) in healthy adults. For TCRbeta chain sequencing, PBMC samples were collected from trial participants at day 0 and at day 28 after the second dose. The rearranged chain carries TRBV6-2 or TRBV6-3 and TRBJ1-6; the D gene identity is not certain. The origin of this receptor is an adult in good health. The sample consisted of peripheral blood, taken on day 0 of AZD1222 vaccination. This receptor carries the CDR3 CASSTGPNSPLHF. The DNA sequence reads TGTGCCAGCAGTACTGGCCCGAATTCACCCCTCCACTTT.